The entry below gives a single T cell receptor beta chain sequence along with its context. Its binding antigen is unknown. Base-call qualities are not available, and no considerably larger clone is one nucleotide away. In total, roughly 670 healthy bone marrow donors made up the cohort. Cohort members were all nominally healthy when sampled, although unrecorded immune exposures were likely present. The donor tested CMV seropositive and was one of the 289 seropositive cohort members. A peripheral blood sample was collected from each donor, and TCR beta sequencing was performed on peripheral blood mononuclear cells. Genomic DNA extraction from the blood cell samples was performed with the Qiagen DNeasy Blood Extraction Kit. The library was generated by the immunoSEQ multiplex PCR assay. The multiplex PCR relied on a mix of 60 forward primers for TCR Vbeta segments and 13 reverse primers for TCR Jbeta segments. The CDR3 region of rearranged TCR beta genes was amplified from genomic DNA with a multiplex PCR assay. The Illumina HiSeq System was used to sequence the amplified TCR beta libraries as 87-base-pair reads. Turning to the authors' computational methods: In a later analysis, 80 million or so unique TCR beta chains were counted across the approximately 640 repertoires, and about 9.9 million of these chains were shared by at least two donors. To remove PCR and sequencing errors, raw reads were error-corrected and collapsed into unique sequences using a nearest-neighbor algorithm that merged closely related sequences. To assign V, D and J gene segments, CDR3 sequences were aligned to IMGT reference sequences. For a sequence to be retained, at least a six-nucleotide match to both a V gene segment and a J gene segment was required. Rearrangements were classified as productive when the CDR3 lacked stop codons and remained in frame with V and J, and all other rearrangements were classified as non-productive. CDR3 was defined by IMGT convention, running from the second conserved V-encoded cysteine to the conserved J-encoded phenylalanine. In an earlier analysis of approximately 590 of the donors, sequences lacking an unambiguous match to a single V gene segment were excluded. An earlier analysis of 587 of the donors classified V segments as functional when productive rearrangements were above 56.7% and as segregating when the standard deviation between donors was above 5%. A statistical classification framework was built to diagnose cytomegalovirus status from the catalog of TCR beta chain sequences. In a later analysis, TCR nucleotide sequences were compared against IMGT/GENE-DB human TR gene sequences so that V and J genes could be assigned. In a later analysis, CDR3 sequences and most-parsimonious VDJ recombination scenarios were assigned using the TCRdist pipeline. In a later analysis, each TCR beta chain was defined by its CDR3 amino acid sequence together with its V-gene family, and reads lacking a unique V-gene family were excluded. As a way to deal with suspected cross-contamination and a sequencing artifact, a later analysis dropped approximately 570 nucleotide sequences that were highly shared and had low generation probability. For each public chain, a later analysis derived a clonal expansion index from normalized ranks of inferred template counts within each repertoire. A later analysis computed generation probabilities with a VDJ recombination model fitted to out-of-frame rearrangements, and checked the results against IGoR. A later analysis scored TCR-TCR, TCR-HLA and TCR-CMV co-occurrence with hypergeometric tests, applying a repertoire-size bias correction to TCR pairs. A later analysis estimated false discovery rates by permuting HLA or CMV assignments 20 times. In a later analysis, co-occurring TCRs were grouped using DBSCAN, with TCRdist sequence similarity added in when clustering inside HLA-allele-positive subsets. Repertoires with fewer than 30,000 or more than 120,000 public chains were left out of co-occurrence clustering, as were several repertoires with anomalous nucleotide sharing. This immuneACCESS table, as held by TCRdb, lists in-frame sequences with V and J called but not all clones. Of the missing ones, under half trace to an unresolved V gene in checked studies; the others have no known cause. Clonal size and the V and J genes are those of that table, whereas D and trimming came from the DNA. The sample profile shows over 110,000 clones; approximately 78% of them were found once. The ten biggest clones cover approximately 5.6% of the sample.

The record originates from a study of cytomegalovirus exposure and HLA in healthy donors (dated by TCRdb to 2016 to 2017). With respect to the entire study: An earlier analysis of under 600 of the donors reported approximately 290 Gb of sequence data and more than 90 million unique TCR beta sequences from 150 million to 200 million T cells. Because of strong linkage in the cohort, roughly five DR-DQ haplotypes were treated as single units for association and clustering. Using immunosequencing, the study profiled T cell repertoires from fewer than 700 subjects and related those repertoires to cytomegalovirus serostatus. Typing coverage differed by locus: A, B, C, DRB1 and DQB1 were typed in roughly 620-630 donors, DQA1 in about 550, DPA1 in roughly 590, and DPB1 in roughly 450. A later genetic analysis took genome-wide SNP genotypes for about 55% of the 666 donors and used that subset as a discovery cohort. Along with the roughly 700-subject first cohort, a separate validation cohort of over 90 different subjects was used. A later analysis re-examined previously published TCR beta repertoires from more than 650 donors and added high-resolution HLA genotyping to investigate patterns of TCR occurrence. An early release covering roughly 600 HLA-typed donors comprised about 300 gigabases of sequencing data and approximately 80 million unique TCR sequences. Every repertoire in the discovery cohort had been generated on one and the same sequencing platform. Of the approximately 400 genotyped donors, 75% to 85% were placed in the genetic ancestry cluster associated with self-reported Caucasian donors. On average, about 200,000 unique TCR beta nucleotide sequences were sequenced per donor among more than 350 genotyped donors of the cohort, with around 19% of those sequences being non-productive. To decide whether each TCR beta V gene segment behaved as functional or pseudogenic, an earlier analysis of approximately 620 of the donors relied on high-throughput TCR beta sequencing. To predict cytomegalovirus infection status, the study combined high-throughput TCR immunosequencing, statistical association of individual TCRs with disease status, and machine learning. Alongside the repertoire data, information on donor age, sex, ethnicity and CMV serostatus was compiled. In the later analysis, no new phenotypic data were used to find candidate immune exposures; instead, reliance was placed on TCR beta sequences and their occurrence across donors. The study was designed to test whether signatures of past pathogen exposure could be identified by cataloging public T cell receptors. Class I and class II HLA loci were covered by the typing at four-digit resolution. General findings and caveats noted by the study authors: A later analysis found that HLA-associated TCR beta chains were more clonally expanded and had lower generation probabilities than equally common non-associated chains. Some IMGT-functional V segments, including TRBV6-2 and TRBV6-3, could not be distinguished by the 87-base-pair reads and were therefore excluded. Correlated functional status among segregating V segments might be attributable to linkage disequilibrium, but an unknown experimental factor could not be ruled out. Cytomegalovirus status was reported to be diagnosed by the classifier with high specificity and sensitivity in both the original and validation cohorts. According to the authors, the approach could potentially be generalized to other disease states and immunological phenotypes. Sequencing depth was assumed to be roughly uniform across donors in the presence/absence analyses, though that assumption may not hold. A total of roughly 160 TCR beta chains were listed by the study as associated with cytomegalovirus. Across donors, most TCR sequences were observed very rarely, whereas some public TCRs were present in many individuals. Because HLA typing was missing for some donors at each locus, association tests included only the typed subset. A cluster of highly shared sequence variants was judged likely to be a technical artifact of the sequencing pipeline. Because counts were too low, some 17 rarely observed V segments, including chromosome 9 orphons, were excluded from the earlier analysis of fewer than 650 of the donors. In this cohort, only TCR beta chains were sequenced, and detectable features were limited by the absence of alpha or paired-chain data. A later genetic analysis associated a missense DCLRE1C variant with V-gene and J-gene trimming of TCR beta chains, and an independent cohort replicated the association. A further reported finding was that TCR beta sequences accurately predicted the HLA-A and HLA-B alleles for most subjects in the first cohort. In an earlier analysis of more than 500 of the donors, most TCR beta V segments appeared in productive rearrangements about 87% or about 30% of the time, broadly matching IMGT annotations. Assigning TCR associations to individual alleles was difficult when HLA alleles, especially DR and DQ, strongly co-occurred. Several of the top co-occurrence clusters appeared to be linked to parvovirus B19, influenza, CMV and Epstein-Barr virus, according to a later analysis. In a later analysis, some 18,000 TCR beta sequences were associated with specific HLA alleles at a false discovery rate of 0.05. For the cohort, immune exposure information was limited to CMV serostatus. According to a later analysis, TCR association rates differed among HLA loci, with DRB1 alleles showing the most associated TCRs and HLA-C alleles showing the fewest. In a later analysis, most CMV-associated TCR beta chains were found to appear HLA-restricted, with HLA associations seemingly driven largely by CMV exposure. Compared with the roughly 670-donor mean, donors in an Asian-associated ancestry cluster had fewer N-insertions in productive TCRs, according to a later genetic analysis. Three of the identified cytomegalovirus-associated TCR beta chains were confirmed in vitro to be specific for cytomegalovirus antigens.

The CDR3 numbers 14 residues from cysteine through phenylalanine. Just the 42-base CDR3 DNA is kept, in frame starting at base 1. CDR1 is given as LNHDA and CDR2 as SQIVND, both from the germline V gene (reference sequence). The material sequenced was PBMCs. The chain employs TRBV19 and TRBJ2-5, and possibly TRBD1, on 6 matching bases. The J call may not be correct, given that the DNA end is closer to TRBJ2-7. This clonotype was sampled from a woman aged 35 to 49 in good health and CMV-seropositive. The nucleotide sequence reads as follows: TGTGCCACCCAAAAAGGGCCAGGGGCCTACGAGCAGTACTTC. This sequence encodes CATQKGPGAYEQYF.